This T cell receptor (beta chain) was sequenced during a study of blood T cells in healthy people across ages. Study at large: About one barcoded beta molecule per two T cells was the capture yield of template switching.

Germline assignment: CDR1 SGHVS and CDR2 FQNEAQ. The CDR3 loop spans 18 amino acids. V lost 2 bases and J lost 0; bases outside the gene matches: 3. Primed by a sample-barcoded 5' primer and a J-beta primer mix, a second PCR proceeded for roughly 7 to 11 cycles. TCRdb analysed the 5' RACE reads with MiXCR anew, one entry per CDR3 protein. The sample shows about 1.8 million distinct CDR3 sequences, about 49% of them seen only once. General study points: Observed TCR beta diversity per million T cells went down as age went up. This fall followed a roughly linear course with age. Long-lived donors exceeded aged donors in naive CD4+ cells and diversity.

With regard to this clonotype: What it binds is not known.

The rearrangement links TRBV7-8 to TRBJ2-6, with TRBD1 matching over 11 bases. The sequenced sample consisted of blood. This TCR derives from a woman in her forties in good health. For the CDR3, the DNA is TGTGCCAGCAGCTTAAGGGACAGGGGGTTCTCTGGGGCCAACGTCCTGACTTTC. It translates to CASSLRDRGFSGANVLTF. The variable domain in full, with the rest retrieved from reference TRBV7-8 and TRBJ2-6, is GAGVSQSPRYKVAKRGQDVALRCDPISGHVSLFWYQQALGQGPEFLTYFQNEAQLDKSGLPSDRFFAERPEGSVSTLKIQRTQQEDSAVYLCASSLRDRGFSGANVLTFGAGSRLTVL.